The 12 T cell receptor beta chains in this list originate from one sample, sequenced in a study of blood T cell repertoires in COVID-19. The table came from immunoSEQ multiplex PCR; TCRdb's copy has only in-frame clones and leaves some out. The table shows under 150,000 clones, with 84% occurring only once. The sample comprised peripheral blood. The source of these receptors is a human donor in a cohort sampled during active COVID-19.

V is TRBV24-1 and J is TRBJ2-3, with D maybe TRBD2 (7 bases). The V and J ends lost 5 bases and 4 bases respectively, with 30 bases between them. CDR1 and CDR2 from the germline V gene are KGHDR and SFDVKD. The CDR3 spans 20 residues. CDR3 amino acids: CATSGYARGRKGLSPDTQYF. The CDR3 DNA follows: TGTGCCACCAGTGGGTATGCGCGGGGGCGAAAAGGGTTATCCCCAGATACGCAGTATTTT.

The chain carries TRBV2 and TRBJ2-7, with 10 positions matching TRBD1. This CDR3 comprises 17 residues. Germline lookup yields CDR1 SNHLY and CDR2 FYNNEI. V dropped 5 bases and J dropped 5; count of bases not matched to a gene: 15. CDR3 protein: CASSFNPGTGETDEQYF. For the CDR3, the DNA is TGTGCCAGCAGTTTCAACCCCGGGACAGGGGAAACGGACGAGCAGTACTTC.

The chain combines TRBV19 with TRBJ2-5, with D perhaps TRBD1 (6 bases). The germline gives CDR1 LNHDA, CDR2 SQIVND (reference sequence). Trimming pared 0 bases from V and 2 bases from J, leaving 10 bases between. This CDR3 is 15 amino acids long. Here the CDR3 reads CASSIDTQGQETQYF. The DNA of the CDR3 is TGTGCCAGTAGTATAGACACACAGGGACAAGAGACCCAGTACTTC.

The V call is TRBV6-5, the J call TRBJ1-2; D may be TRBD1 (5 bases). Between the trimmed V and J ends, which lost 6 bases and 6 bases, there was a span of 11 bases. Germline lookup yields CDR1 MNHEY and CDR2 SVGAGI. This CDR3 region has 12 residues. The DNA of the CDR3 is TGTGCCAGCAGCCGGAGGGGTGATGGCTACACCTTC. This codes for CASSRRGDGYTF.

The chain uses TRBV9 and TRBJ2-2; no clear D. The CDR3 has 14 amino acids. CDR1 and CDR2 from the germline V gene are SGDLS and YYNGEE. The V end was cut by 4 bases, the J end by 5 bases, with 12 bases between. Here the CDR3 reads CASSTSRLTGELFF. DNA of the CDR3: TGTGCCAGCAGCACCTCTCGACTGACCGGGGAGCTGTTTTTT.

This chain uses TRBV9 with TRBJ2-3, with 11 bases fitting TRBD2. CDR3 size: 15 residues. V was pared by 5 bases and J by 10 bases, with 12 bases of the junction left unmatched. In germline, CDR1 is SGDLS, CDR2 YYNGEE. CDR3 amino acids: CASSGNSGGASAQYF. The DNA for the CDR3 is TGTGCCAGCAGTGGTAATAGCGGGGGGGCCTCAGCGCAGTATTTT.

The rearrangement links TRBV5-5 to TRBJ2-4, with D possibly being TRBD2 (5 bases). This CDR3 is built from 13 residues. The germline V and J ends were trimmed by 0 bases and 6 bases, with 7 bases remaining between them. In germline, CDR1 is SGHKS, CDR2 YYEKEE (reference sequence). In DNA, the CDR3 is TGTGCCAGCAGCTTGGACGGGGTAAACATTCAGTACTTC. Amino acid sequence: CASSLDGVNIQYF.

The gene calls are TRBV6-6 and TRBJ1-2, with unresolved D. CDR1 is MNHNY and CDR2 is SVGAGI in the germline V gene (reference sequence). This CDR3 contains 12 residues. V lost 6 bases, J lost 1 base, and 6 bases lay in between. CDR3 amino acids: CASREGNYGYTF. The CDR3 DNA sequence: TGTGCCAGCAGGGAGGGTAACTATGGCTACACCTTC.

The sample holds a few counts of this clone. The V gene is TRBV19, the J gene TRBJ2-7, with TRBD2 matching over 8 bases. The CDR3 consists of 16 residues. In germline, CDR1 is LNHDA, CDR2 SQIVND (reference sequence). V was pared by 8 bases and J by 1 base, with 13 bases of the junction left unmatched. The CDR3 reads CASPPRGARDSYEQYF. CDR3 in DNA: TGTGCCAGTCCTCCGCGGGGGGCACGGGATTCCTACGAGCAGTACTTC.

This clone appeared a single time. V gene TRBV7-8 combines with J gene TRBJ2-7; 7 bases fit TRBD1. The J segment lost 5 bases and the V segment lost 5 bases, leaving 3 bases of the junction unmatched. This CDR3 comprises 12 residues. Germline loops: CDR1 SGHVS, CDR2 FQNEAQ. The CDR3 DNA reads TGTGCCAGCAGCCCTACAGGGGACGAGCAGTACTTC. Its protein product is CASSPTGDEQYF.

Here the CDR3 DNA reads TGTGCCAGCAGCCCCCCAGAGCGGGTCTACGAGCAGTACTTC. It encodes CASSPPERVYEQYF. The V gene is TRBV7-9, the J gene TRBJ2-7; tentatively, D is TRBD2 (6 bases). Germline-derived CDR1 and CDR2 are SEHNR and FQNEAQ (reference sequence). The CDR3 extends over 14 amino acids. Trimming pared 5 bases from V and 3 bases from J, leaving 14 bases between.

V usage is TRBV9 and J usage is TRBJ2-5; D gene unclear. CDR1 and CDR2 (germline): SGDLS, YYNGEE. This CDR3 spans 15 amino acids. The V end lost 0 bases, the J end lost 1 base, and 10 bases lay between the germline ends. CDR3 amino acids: CASSVDLAVQETQYF. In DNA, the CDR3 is TGTGCCAGCAGCGTAGATTTAGCTGTCCAAGAGACCCAGTACTTC.